The following is a T cell receptor (beta chain) sequence with its context. Antigen: not known. The data belong to a study of shared clonotypes between healthy human individuals. Sequenced by immunoSEQ multiplex PCR; TCRdb stores in-frame clones only, minus some. This sample carries about 120,000 clones, 55% to 70% of them seen once, and the ten largest clones take 24%. Study conclusions and caveats: Tissue TCR repertoires likely differ from these blood-only repertoires.

Specimen: memory CD8+ T cells sorted from blood. Subset defined: CD45RO+ cells pooled with CCR7-negative TemRA cells. This TCR derives from a woman between 25 and 40 years old in good health.

The DNA for the CDR3 is TGTGCCAGCAGCTTTCGGGGGGCGGGGAGCAATCAGCCCCAGCATTTT. The encoded protein is CASSFRGAGSNQPQHF. The J gene is TRBJ1-5, the V gene TRBV7-2; weak D call: TRBD1 (6 bases). Trimming pared 3 bases from V and 1 base from J, leaving 13 bases between. Germline lookup yields CDR1 SGHTA and CDR2 FQGNSA. This CDR3 has 16 amino acids.